These 8 T cell receptor beta chains share one sample of origin, sequenced in a study of blood T cell repertoires in COVID-19 (dated by TCRdb to about 2020). The library was obtained by the immunoSEQ multiplex PCR assay. This is the immuneACCESS table as TCRdb keeps it, with only in-frame sequences that have V and J called. A part of the clones is gone; compared with another copy, unresolved V genes explain less than half, and the rest is unexplained. For this sample there are around 230,000 clones; 75% to 90% appear just once. The leading ten clones occupy about 9% of the sample. Sequences were obtained from PBMCs or T cells enriched from blood (not recorded which). The receptor source for this set is a man in his forties who had recovered from COVID-19.

This clone has only one observation. The CDR3 protein is CASSTGISRGNTIYF. In DNA form, the CDR3 reads TGTGCCAGCTCGACAGGGATCTCCCGCGGAAACACCATATATTTT. The V call is TRBV6-5, the J call TRBJ1-3, with 7 bases identical to TRBD1. The CDR3 consists of 15 residues. The ends lost 8 bases at V and 4 bases at J; junction bases unmatched: 11. Germline CDR1 is MNHEY and CDR2 is SVGAGI.

The chain has TRBV18 and TRBJ2-1, with 11 positions matching TRBD2. CDR3 length: 15 residues. Germline loops: CDR1 KGHSH, CDR2 LQKENI. V shed 3 bases and J 10 bases; nucleotides not matched to a gene: 8. CDR3 in amino acids: CASSPLAGGPEEQFF. In DNA, the CDR3 is TGTGCCAGCTCACCTTTAGCGGGGGGGCCGGAGGAGCAGTTCTTC.

Here the CDR3 DNA reads TGCGCCAGCAGCCAAGCGCCGAGCCCTAACTATGGCTACACCTTC. Translated: CASSQAPSPNYGYTF. This chain connects TRBV4-1 to TRBJ1-2; D not resolved. Trimming cost V 1 base and J 0 bases, with 9 bases left between them. Per germline, CDR1 MGHRA and CDR2 YSYEKL. The CDR3 runs to 15 residues.

This clone has a single count. The J gene is TRBJ2-5, the V gene TRBV9; no clear D. The CDR3 consists of 13 residues. Germline V lookup: CDR1 SGDLS, CDR2 YYNGEE. The V gene lost 3 bases and the J gene lost 4 bases, with 10 bases spanning the gap. The CDR3 bases are TGTGCCAGCAGCGGGAGTATCCCAGAGACCCAGTACTTC. It yields the protein CASSGSIPETQYF.

Note on this clone: At one end, the junction sequence differs from germline, possibly due to a read error. The chain has TRBV5-1 and TRBJ1-6, with 9 bases lining up with TRBD1. The germline gives CDR1 SGHRS, CDR2 YFSETQ. The CDR3 spans 15 residues. CDR3 DNA: TGCGCCAGCAACAACGGACAGGGGTATAACTCACCCCTCCACTTT. Amino acid sequence: CASNNGQGYNSPLHF.

This chain joins TRBV19 and TRBJ2-7; D is possibly TRBD1 (5 bases). Trimming took off 7 bases at V and 4 bases at J, with 20 bases between the two ends. This CDR3 has 15 amino acids. Germline V lookup: CDR1 LNHDA, CDR2 SQIVND (reference sequence). CDR3 bases: TGTGCCAGTAAGGTTGACATAAAGGGGTTTTACGAGCAGTACTTC. Residues: CASKVDIKGFYEQYF.

This clone was counted ten times or more. J is TRBJ2-2 and V is TRBV3-1 (or the pseudogene TRBV3-2), with no clear D. Trimming stripped 0 bases from V and 8 bases from J, with 16 bases between. This CDR3 has 16 residues. CDR1 LGHDT and CDR2 YNNKEL come from the germline V gene (reference sequence). The CDR3 protein is CASSQDYRPSSGELFF. In nucleotides, the CDR3 is TGTGCCAGCAGCCAAGATTATCGGCCTAGTTCTGGGGAGCTGTTTTTT.

The chain has TRBV15 and TRBJ1-6; no definite D call. This CDR3 has 13 residues. CDR1 and CDR2 from the germline V gene are LNHNV and YYDKDF (reference sequence). Trimming took 7 bases from V and 7 from J, leaving 11 bases between them. The CDR3 protein is CATTAGPNSPLHF. The CDR3 bases are TGTGCCACCACGGCAGGCCCCAATTCACCCCTCCACTTT.